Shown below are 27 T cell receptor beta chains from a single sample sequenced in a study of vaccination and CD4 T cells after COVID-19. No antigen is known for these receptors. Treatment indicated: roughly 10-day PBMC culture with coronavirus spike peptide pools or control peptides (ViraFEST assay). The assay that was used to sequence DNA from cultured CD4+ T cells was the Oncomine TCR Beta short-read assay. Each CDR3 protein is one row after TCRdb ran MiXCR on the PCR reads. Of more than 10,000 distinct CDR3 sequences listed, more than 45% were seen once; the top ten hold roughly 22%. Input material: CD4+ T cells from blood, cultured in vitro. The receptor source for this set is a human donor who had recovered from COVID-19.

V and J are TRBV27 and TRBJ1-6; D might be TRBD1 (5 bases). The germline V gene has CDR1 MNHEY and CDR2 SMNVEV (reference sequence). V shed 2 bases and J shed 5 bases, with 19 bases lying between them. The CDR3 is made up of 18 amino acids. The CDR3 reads CASSLNQPQERNNSPLHF. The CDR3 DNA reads TGTGCCAGCAGTTTAAACCAACCACAGGAGCGAAATAATTCACCCCTCCACTTT.

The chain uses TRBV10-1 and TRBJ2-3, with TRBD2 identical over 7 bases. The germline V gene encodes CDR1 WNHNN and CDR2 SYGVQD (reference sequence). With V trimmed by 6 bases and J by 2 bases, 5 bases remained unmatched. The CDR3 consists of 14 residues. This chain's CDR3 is CASSIAGFTDTQYF. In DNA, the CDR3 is TGCGCCAGCAGCATAGCGGGTTTCACAGATACGCAGTATTTT.

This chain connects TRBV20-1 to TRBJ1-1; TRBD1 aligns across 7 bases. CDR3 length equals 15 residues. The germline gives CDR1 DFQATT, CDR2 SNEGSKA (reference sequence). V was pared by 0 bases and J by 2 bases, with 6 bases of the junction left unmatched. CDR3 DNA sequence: TGCAGTGCTAGAGACCCGGGACAGAGTAACACTGAAGCTTTCTTT. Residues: CSARDPGQSNTEAFF.

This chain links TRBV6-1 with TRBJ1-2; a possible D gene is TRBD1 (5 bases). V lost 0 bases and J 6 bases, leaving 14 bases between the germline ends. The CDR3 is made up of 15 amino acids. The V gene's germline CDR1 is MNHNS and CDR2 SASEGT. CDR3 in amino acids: CASSEALGPGNGYTF. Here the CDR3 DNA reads TGTGCCAGCAGTGAAGCGCTGGGACCAGGGAATGGCTACACCTTC.

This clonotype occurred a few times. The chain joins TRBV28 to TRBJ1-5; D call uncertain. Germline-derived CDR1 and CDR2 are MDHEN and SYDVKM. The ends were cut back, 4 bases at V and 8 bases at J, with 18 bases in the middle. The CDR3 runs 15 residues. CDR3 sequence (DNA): TGTGCCAGCAGTTCGGGAGGAATGCTTTTGGAGCCCCAGCATTTT. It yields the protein CASSSGGMLLEPQHF.

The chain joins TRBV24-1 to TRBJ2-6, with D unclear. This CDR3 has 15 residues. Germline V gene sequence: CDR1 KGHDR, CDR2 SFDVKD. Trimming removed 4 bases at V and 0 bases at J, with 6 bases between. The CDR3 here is CATSEVISGANVLTF. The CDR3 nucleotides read TGTGCCACCAGTGAGGTAATCTCTGGGGCCAACGTCCTGACTTTC.

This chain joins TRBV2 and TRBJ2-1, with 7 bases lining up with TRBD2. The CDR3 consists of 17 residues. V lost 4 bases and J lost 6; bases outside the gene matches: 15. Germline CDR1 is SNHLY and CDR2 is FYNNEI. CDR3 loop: CASSAPRRRERGNEQFF. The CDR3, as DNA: TGTGCCAGCAGTGCTCCCCGGAGGCGGGAGAGAGGCAATGAGCAGTTCTTC.

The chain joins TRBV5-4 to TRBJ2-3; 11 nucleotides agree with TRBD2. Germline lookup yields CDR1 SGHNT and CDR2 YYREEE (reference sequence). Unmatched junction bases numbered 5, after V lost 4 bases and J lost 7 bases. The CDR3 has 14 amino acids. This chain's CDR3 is CASSKGTSGNTQYF. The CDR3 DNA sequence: TGTGCCAGCAGCAAAGGGACTAGCGGAAATACGCAGTATTTT.

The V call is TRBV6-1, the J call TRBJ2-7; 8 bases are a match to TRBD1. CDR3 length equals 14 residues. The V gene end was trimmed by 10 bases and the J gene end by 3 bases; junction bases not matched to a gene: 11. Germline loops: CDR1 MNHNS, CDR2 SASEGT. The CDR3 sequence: CATSRQGSYYEQYF. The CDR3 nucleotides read TGTGCCACCTCCAGACAGGGGTCTTACTACGAGCAGTACTTC.

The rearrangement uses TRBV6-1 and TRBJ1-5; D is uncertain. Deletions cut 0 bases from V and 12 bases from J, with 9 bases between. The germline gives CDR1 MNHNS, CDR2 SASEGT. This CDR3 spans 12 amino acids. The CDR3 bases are TGTGCCAGCAGTGAAGCTTGGGGTCACCAGCATTTT. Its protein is CASSEAWGHQHF.

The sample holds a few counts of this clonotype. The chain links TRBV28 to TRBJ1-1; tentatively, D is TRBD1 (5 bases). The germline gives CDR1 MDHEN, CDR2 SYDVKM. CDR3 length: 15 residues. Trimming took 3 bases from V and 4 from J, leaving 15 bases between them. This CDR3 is CASSFMGRESTEAFF. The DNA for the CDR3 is TGTGCCAGCAGTTTTATGGGCAGGGAAAGCACTGAAGCTTTCTTT.

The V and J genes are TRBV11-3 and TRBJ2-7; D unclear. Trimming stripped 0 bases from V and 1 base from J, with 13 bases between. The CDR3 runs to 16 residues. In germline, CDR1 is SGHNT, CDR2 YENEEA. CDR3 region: CASSLDLYYHSYEQYF. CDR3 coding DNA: TGTGCCAGCAGCTTAGATTTGTATTACCATTCCTACGAGCAGTACTTC.

The CDR3 loop is CASSFKGQYSNQPQHF. DNA for the CDR3: TGTGCCAGCAGTTTTAAGGGGCAGTATAGCAATCAGCCCCAGCATTTT. The chain couples TRBV6-5 to TRBJ1-5; D is possibly TRBD1 (5 bases). This CDR3 contains 16 residues. V was trimmed by 4 bases and J by 0 bases, leaving 13 bases between them. CDR1 MNHEY and CDR2 SVGAGI come from the germline V gene.

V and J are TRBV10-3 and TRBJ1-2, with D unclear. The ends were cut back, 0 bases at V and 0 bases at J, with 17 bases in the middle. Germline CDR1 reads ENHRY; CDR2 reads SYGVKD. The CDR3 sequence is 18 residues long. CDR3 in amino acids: CAISESGVVTAANYGYTF. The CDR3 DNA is TGTGCCATCAGTGAGTCCGGGGTCGTAACGGCCGCTAACTATGGCTACACCTTC.

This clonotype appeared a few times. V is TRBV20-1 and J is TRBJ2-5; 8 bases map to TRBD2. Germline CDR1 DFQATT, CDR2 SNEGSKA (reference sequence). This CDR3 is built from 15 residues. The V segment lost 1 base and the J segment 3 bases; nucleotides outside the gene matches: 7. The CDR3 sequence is CSARAPAGGKETQYF. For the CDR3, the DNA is TGCAGTGCTAGAGCCCCCGCGGGGGGAAAAGAGACCCAGTACTTC.

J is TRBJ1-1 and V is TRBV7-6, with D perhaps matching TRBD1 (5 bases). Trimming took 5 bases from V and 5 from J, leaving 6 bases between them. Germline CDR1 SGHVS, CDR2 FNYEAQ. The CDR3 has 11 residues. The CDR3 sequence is CASSPGTEAFF. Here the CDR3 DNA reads TGTGCCAGCAGCCCAGGGACTGAAGCTTTCTTT. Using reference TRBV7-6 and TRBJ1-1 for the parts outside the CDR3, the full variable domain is GAGVSQSPRYKVTKRGQDVALRCDPISGHVSLYWYRQALGQGPEFLTYFNYEAQQDKSGLPNDRFSAERPEGSISTLTIQRTEQRDSAMYRCASSPGTEAFFGQGTRLTVV.

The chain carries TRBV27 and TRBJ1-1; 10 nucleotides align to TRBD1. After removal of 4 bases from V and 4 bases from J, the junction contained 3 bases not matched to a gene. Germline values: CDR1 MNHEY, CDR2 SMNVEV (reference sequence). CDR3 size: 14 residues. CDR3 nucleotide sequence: TGTGCCAGCAGTTCCCGGACAGGGGGCACTGAAGCTTTCTTT. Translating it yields CASSSRTGGTEAFF.

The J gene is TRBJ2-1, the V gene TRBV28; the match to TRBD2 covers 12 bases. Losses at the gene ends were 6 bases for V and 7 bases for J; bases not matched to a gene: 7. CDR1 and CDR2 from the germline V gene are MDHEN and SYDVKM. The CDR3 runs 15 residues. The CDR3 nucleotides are TGTGCCAGCAGGGATTGGACTAGCGGGAAGAATGAGCAGTTCTTC. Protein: CASRDWTSGKNEQFF.

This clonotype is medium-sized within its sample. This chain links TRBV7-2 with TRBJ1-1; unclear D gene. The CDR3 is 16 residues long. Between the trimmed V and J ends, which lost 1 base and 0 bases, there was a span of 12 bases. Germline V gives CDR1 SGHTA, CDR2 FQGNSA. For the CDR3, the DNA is TGTGCCAGCAGCTTAGTCCAGGTTGGCATGAACACTGAAGCTTTCTTT. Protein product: CASSLVQVGMNTEAFF.

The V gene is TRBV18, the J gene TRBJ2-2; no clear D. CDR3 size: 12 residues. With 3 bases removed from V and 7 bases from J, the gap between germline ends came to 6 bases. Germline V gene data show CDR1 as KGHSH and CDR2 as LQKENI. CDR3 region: CASSPFGGELFF. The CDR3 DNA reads TGTGCCAGCTCACCGTTTGGCGGGGAGCTGTTTTTT.

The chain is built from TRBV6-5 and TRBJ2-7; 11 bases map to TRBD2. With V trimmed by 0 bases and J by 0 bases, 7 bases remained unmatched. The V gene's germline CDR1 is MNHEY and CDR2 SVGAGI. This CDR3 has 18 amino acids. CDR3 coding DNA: TGTGCCAGCAGTTACTCGGTAGCGGGAGGGCCCAGCTCCTACGAGCAGTACTTC. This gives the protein CASSYSVAGGPSSYEQYF.

CDR3 sequence: CASSGASGSTDTQYF. DNA of the CDR3: TGTGCCAGTAGTGGGGCTAGCGGGAGCACAGATACGCAGTATTTT. This chain connects TRBV19 to TRBJ2-3, with 8 bases identical to TRBD2. The germline V gene has CDR1 LNHDA and CDR2 SQIVND (reference sequence). This CDR3 region has 15 residues. Unmatched junction bases numbered 4, after V lost 5 bases and J lost 0 bases.

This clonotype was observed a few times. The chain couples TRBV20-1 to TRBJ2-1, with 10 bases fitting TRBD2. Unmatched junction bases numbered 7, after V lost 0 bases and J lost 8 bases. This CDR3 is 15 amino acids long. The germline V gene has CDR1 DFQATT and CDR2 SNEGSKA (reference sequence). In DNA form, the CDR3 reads TGCAGTGCTAGAGATGCGTCTAGCGGGAGAGATGAGCAGTTCTTC. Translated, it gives CSARDASSGRDEQFF.

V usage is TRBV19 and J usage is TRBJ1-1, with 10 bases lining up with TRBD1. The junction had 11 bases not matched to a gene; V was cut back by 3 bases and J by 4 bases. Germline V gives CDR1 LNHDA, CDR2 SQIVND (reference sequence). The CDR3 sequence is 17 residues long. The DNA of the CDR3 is TGTGCCAGTAGTATTGGGAGGCGCGGACAGGGGGTCACTGAAGCTTTCTTT. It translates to CASSIGRRGQGVTEAFF.

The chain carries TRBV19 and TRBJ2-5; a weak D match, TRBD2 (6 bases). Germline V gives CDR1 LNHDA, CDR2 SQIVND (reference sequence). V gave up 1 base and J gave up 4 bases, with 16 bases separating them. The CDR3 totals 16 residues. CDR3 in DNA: TGTGCCAGTAGTATAGTTTCCGGGAAGGGAGGAGAGACCCAGTACTTC. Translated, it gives CASSIVSGKGGETQYF.

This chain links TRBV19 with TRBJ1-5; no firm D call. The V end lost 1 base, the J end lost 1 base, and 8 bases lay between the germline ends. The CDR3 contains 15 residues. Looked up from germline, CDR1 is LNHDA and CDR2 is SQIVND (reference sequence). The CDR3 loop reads CASSIVTESNQPQHF. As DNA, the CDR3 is TGTGCCAGTAGTATAGTTACGGAGAGCAATCAGCCCCAGCATTTT.

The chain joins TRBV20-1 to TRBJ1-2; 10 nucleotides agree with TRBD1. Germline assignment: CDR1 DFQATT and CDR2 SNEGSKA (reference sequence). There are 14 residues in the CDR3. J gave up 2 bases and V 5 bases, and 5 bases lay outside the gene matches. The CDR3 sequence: CSARPGQGNYGYTF. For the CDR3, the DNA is TGCAGTGCTCGGCCGGGACAGGGGAACTATGGCTACACCTTC.